The 13 T cell receptor beta chains reported below all come from one sample, sequenced in a study of T cell repertoires in cytomegalovirus infection. TCRdb reprocessed the reads via MiXCR and lists one record per CDR3 protein. The sample shows roughly 280,000 distinct CDR3 sequences, about 20% of them seen only once. These receptors' targets are unknown. The specimen was cultured PBMCs, collected from culture after CMV antigen stimulation. The receptors were sampled from a human donor in good health (CMV status not recorded). Some clones in this sample may be carry-over from other donors' samples.

V gene TRBV2 combines with J gene TRBJ1-6; no definite D call. The CDR3 contains 11 residues. Germline V CDR1 and CDR2: SNHLY, FYNNEI. V was shortened by 3 bases and J by 9 bases, with 3 bases between the two germline ends. The CDR3 here is CASSDSSPLHF. CDR3 coding DNA: TGTGCCAGCAGTGATAGTTCACCCCTCCACTTT.

This clonotype was detected many times. The V gene is TRBV7-2, the J gene TRBJ2-7, with 9 bases fitting TRBD2. Germline-derived CDR1 and CDR2 are SGHTA and FQGNSA. After removal of 0 bases from V and 2 bases from J, the junction contained 5 bases not matched to a gene. The CDR3 extends over 16 amino acids. CDR3 nucleotides: TGTGCCAGCAGCTTAGCAGCTAGCGGGGCCCCCTACGAGCAGTACTTC. Residues: CASSLAASGAPYEQYF.

V usage is TRBV6-2 or TRBV6-3 and J usage is TRBJ2-7; 10 bases line up with TRBD1. Per the germline V gene, CDR1 is MNHEY and CDR2 is SVGEGT. The CDR3 has 14 amino acids. With V trimmed by 8 bases and J by 3 bases, 7 bases remained unmatched. CDR3 sequence (DNA): TGTGCCAGCCGTACCGGGACAGGGGTCTACGAGCAGTACGTC. Translating gives CASRTGTGVYEQYV.

This clonotype was seen a few times. The chain links TRBV24-1 to TRBJ1-2; D is unclear. Germline values: CDR1 KGHDR, CDR2 SFDVKD. The CDR3 has 15 amino acids. Trimming removed 3 bases at V and 6 bases at J, with 16 bases between. For the CDR3, the DNA is TGTGCCACCAGTGATCCTACCGGGAATTGGAATGGCTACACCTTC. This translates into CATSDPTGNWNGYTF.

This clonotype was observed a few times. The chain uses TRBV5-6 and TRBJ2-2; D remains ambiguous. The CDR3 length is 15 residues. Germline CDR1 reads SGHDT; CDR2 reads YYEEEE. With 5 bases removed from V and 1 base from J, the gap between germline ends came to 12 bases. The CDR3 protein is CASRSLTRNTGELFF. The CDR3 DNA sequence: TGTGCCAGCAGGTCCCTGACGAGGAACACCGGGGAGCTGTTTTTT. Together with reference TRBV5-6 and TRBJ2-2, the CDR3 gives the full variable domain: DAGVTQSPTHLIKTRGQQVTLRCSPKSGHDTVSWYQQALGQGPQFIFQYYEEEERQRGNFPDRFSGHQFPNYSSELNVNALLLGDSALYLCASRSLTRNTGELFFGEGSRLTVL.

This clonotype has ten or more counts. The chain couples TRBV7-3 to TRBJ2-2, with 8 bases fitting TRBD2. V shed 6 bases and J 7 bases; nucleotides not matched to a gene: 16. The CDR3 runs to 17 residues. Germline assignment: CDR1 SGHTA and CDR2 FQGTGA. As DNA, the CDR3 is TGTGCCAGCAGGTCCCGGTTTAGCGGGAATGTAATCGGGGAGCTGTTTTTT. It specifies CASRSRFSGNVIGELFF. Together with reference TRBV7-3 and TRBJ2-2, the CDR3 gives the full variable domain: GAGVSQTPSNKVTEKGKYVELRCDPISGHTALYWYRQSLGQGPEFLIYFQGTGAADDSGLPNDRFFAVRPEGSVSTLKIQRTERGDSAVYLCASRSRFSGNVIGELFFGEGSRLTVL.

This clonotype was found a few times. The rearrangement links TRBV2 to TRBJ2-7; maybe TRBD1 (6 bases). The CDR3 length is 16 residues. Germline V gene sequence: CDR1 SNHLY, CDR2 FYNNEI. With 8 bases removed from V and 1 base from J, the gap between germline ends came to 21 bases. CDR3 in amino acids: CASRDRLPTSSYEQYF. The CDR3 DNA reads TGTGCCAGCCGCGACAGGCTCCCAACCTCTTCCTACGAGCAGTACTTC.

This clonotype has only a few counts. V and J are TRBV27 and TRBJ1-2; D call uncertain. Germline V gene lookup returns CDR1 MNHEY and CDR2 SMNVEV (reference sequence). The CDR3 is made up of 17 amino acids. Trimming cost V 0 bases and J 4 bases, with 18 bases left between them. DNA for the CDR3: TGTGCCAGCAGTTTATCCTTCCGGCCCGGCGGACTCTATGGCTACACCTTC. Translated, it gives CASSLSFRPGGLYGYTF.

This clonotype occurred many times. This chain connects TRBV7-2 to TRBJ1-3; D not certain. Germline V gene data show CDR1 as SGHTA and CDR2 as FQGNSA. The CDR3 runs 15 residues. Trimming shortened V by 5 bases and J by 0 bases, and 11 bases separated the two germline ends. In DNA, the CDR3 is TGTGCCAGCAGCGCCGACTCCGACTCTGGAAACACCATATATTTT. Protein sequence: CASSADSDSGNTIYF.

This chain connects TRBV20-1 to TRBJ1-5; D unclear. V lost 5 bases, J lost 2 bases, and 16 bases lay in between. The germline gives CDR1 DFQATT, CDR2 SNEGSKA (reference sequence). The length of the CDR3 is 15 residues. CDR3 DNA: TGCAGTGCTCCAGTGGAGGGTCGTCGCAATCAGCCCCAGCATTTT. This gives the protein CSAPVEGRRNQPQHF.

J is TRBJ2-1 and V is TRBV7-9; D not resolved. The germline gives CDR1 SEHNR, CDR2 FQNEAQ (reference sequence). V gave up 5 bases and J gave up 0 bases, with 8 bases separating them. The CDR3 spans 14 residues. This chain's CDR3 is CASSPRSSYNEQFF. The CDR3 nucleotides read TGTGCCAGCAGCCCCAGGAGCTCCTACAATGAGCAGTTCTTC. Supplemented by reference TRBV7-9 and TRBJ2-1, the full variable domain reads DTGVSQNPRHKITKRGQNVTFRCDPISEHNRLYWYRQTLGQGPEFLTYFQNEAQLEKSRLLSDRFSAERPKGSFSTLEIQRTEQGDSAMYLCASSPRSSYNEQFFGPGTRLTVL.

This clonotype was seen only a few times. The V gene is TRBV2, the J gene TRBJ2-3; 8 bases line up with TRBD2. Germline CDR1 and CDR2: SNHLY and FYNNEI. V lost 7 bases and J lost 6; bases outside the gene matches: 6. The CDR3 is made up of 13 amino acids. CDR3 sequence reads: CASMPSSGDTQYF. Written as DNA, the CDR3 is TGTGCCAGCATGCCTTCTAGCGGGGATACGCAGTATTTT.

This clonotype showed up just a few times. The chain joins TRBV6-1 to TRBJ2-7; weak D call: TRBD2 (7 bases). The V gene lost 9 bases and the J gene lost 6 bases, with 18 bases spanning the gap. Germline CDR1 reads MNHNS; CDR2 reads SASEGT. The CDR3 totals 13 residues. The CDR3: CASGRGGSGEQYF. The CDR3 DNA reads as TGTGCCAGTGGGAGGGGGGGGAGCGGCGAGCAGTACTTC.